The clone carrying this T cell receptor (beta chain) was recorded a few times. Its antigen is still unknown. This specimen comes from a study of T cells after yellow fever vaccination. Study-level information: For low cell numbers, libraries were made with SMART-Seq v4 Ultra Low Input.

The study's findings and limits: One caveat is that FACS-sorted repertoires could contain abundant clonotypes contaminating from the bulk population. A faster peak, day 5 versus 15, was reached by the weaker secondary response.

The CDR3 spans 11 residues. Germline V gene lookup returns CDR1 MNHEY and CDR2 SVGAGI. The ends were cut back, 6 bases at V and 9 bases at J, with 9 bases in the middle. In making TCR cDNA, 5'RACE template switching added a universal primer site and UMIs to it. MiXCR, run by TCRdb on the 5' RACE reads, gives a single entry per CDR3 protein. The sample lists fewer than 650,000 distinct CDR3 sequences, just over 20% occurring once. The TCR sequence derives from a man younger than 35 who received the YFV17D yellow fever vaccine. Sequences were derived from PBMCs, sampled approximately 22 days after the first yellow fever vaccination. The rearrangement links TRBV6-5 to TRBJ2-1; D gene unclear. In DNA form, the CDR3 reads TGTGCCAGCAGCTACCTCGGTGAGCAGTTCTTC. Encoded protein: CASSYLGEQFF.